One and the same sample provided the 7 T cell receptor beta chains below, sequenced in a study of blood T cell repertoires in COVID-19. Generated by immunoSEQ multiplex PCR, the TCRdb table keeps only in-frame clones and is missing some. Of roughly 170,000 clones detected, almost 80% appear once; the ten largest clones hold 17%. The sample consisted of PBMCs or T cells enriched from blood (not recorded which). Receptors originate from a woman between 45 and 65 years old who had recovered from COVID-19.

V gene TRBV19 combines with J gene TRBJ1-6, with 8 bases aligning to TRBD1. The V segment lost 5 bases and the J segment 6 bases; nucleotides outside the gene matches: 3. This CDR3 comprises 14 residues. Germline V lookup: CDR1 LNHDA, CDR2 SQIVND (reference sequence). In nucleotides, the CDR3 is TGTGCCAGTAGTGTCGACAGGGGTAATTCACCCCTCCACTTT. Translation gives CASSVDRGNSPLHF. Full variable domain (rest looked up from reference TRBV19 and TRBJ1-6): DGGITQSPKYLFRKEGQNVTLSCEQNLNHDAMYWYRQDPGQGLRLIYYSQIVNDFQKGDIAEGYSVSREKKESFPLTVTSAQKNPTAFYLCASSVDRGNSPLHFGNGTRLTVT.

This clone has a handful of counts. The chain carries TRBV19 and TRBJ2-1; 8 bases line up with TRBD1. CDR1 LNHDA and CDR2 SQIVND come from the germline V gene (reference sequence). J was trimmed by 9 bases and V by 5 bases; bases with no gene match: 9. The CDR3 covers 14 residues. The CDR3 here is CASSPGGLNGEQFF. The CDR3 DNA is TGTGCCAGTAGTCCAGGGGGCTTGAACGGTGAGCAGTTCTTC.

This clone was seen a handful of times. The CDR3 region has the DNA TGTGCCACCATGGGGGCTCCCTCTAACTATGGCTACACCTTC. Translated, it gives CATMGAPSNYGYTF. V is TRBV24-1 and J is TRBJ1-2, with a tentative D call TRBD1 (6 bases). Trimming took off 8 bases at V and 0 bases at J, with 12 bases between the two ends. This CDR3 region has 14 residues. CDR1 is KGHDR and CDR2 is SFDVKD in the germline V gene.

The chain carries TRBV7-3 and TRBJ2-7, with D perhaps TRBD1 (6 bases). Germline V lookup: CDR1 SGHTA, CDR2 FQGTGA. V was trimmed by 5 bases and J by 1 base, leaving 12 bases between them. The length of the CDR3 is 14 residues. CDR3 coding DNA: TGTGCCAGCAGCGTGACAGGAGATTCCTACGAGCAGTACTTC. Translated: CASSVTGDSYEQYF. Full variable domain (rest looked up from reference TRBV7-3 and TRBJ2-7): GAGVSQTPSNKVTEKGKYVELRCDPISGHTALYWYRQSLGQGPEFLIYFQGTGAADDSGLPNDRFFAVRPEGSVSTLKIQRTERGDSAVYLCASSVTGDSYEQYFGPGTRLTVT.

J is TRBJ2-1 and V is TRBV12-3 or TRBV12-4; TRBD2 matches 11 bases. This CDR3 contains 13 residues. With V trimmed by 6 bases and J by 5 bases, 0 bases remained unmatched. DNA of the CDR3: TGTGCCAGCAGGACTAGCGGGAACAATGAGCAGTTCTTC. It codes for CASRTSGNNEQFF.

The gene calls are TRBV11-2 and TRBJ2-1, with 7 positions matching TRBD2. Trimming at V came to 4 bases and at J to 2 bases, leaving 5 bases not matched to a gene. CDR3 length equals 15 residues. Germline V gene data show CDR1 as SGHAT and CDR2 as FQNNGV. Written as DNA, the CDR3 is TGTGCCAGCAGCTCGGCGGGAGTAGCCTACAATGAGCAGTTCTTC. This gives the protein CASSSAGVAYNEQFF.

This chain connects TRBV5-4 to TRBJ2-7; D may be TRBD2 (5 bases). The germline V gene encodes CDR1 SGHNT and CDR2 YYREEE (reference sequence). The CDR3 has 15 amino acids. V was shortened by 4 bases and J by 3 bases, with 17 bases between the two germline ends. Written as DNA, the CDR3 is TGTGCCAGCAGCCACTCTAGCAACCCAGGCTACGAGCAGTACTTC. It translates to CASSHSSNPGYEQYF.